The present TCR beta chain was sequenced within a study of spatial heterogeneity in lung cancer. Noted time point: blood at routine non-recurrence follow-up after resection. The length of the CDR3 is 16 residues. Germline loops: CDR1 SSHAT, CDR2 FNYEAQ (reference sequence). TCRdb analysed the 5' RACE reads with MiXCR anew, one entry per CDR3 protein. The sample has under 150,000 distinct CDR3 sequences; under 14% are singletons. As regards this clonotype: Relative to the germline gene, one junction end is altered; a read error may explain this.

The sequence was collected from a female donor with early-stage non-small cell lung cancer. The rearrangement links TRBV7-7 to TRBJ2-5, with TRBD2 matching over 7 bases. The sequencing used PBMCs, collected at follow-up. For the CDR3, the DNA is TGTGCTAGCAGCTTAGGGGCTAGCGGTGGCTATGAGACCCAGTACTTC. It codes for CASSLGASGGYETQYF. Full variable domain (missing parts from reference TRBV7-7 and TRBJ2-5): GAGVSQSPRYKVTKRGQDVTLRCDPISSHATLYWYQQALGQGPEFLTYFNYEAQPDKSGLPSDRFSAERPEGSISTLTIQRTEQRDSAMYRCASSLGASGGYETQYFGPGTRLLVL.